This T cell receptor beta chain was sequenced in a study of blood T cell repertoires in COVID-19. The overall study: PBMCs, B-cell-depleted T cells, or T cells provided the cDNA or gDNA that made up the material.

Per the original methods: Cell counts per sample came from amplifying reference gene primers. Measured with immunoSEQ multiplex PCR; TCRdb has only the in-frame clones, and not every one. V and J calls and clone size are copied from that table; D and trimming were computed from the DNA. The data contain roughly 270,000 clones, 82% of them singletons. The receptor's source is a man in his forties or fifties who had been exposed to COVID-19. The sample was PBMCs or T cells enriched from blood (not recorded which).

The CDR3 DNA reads as TGTGCCAGCAGCTTAGGGAACAGCCCAGGGTCCACCTTC. It codes for CASSLGNSPGSTF. This chain joins TRBV7-9 and TRBJ1-2, with a weak D call TRBD1 (5 bases). The CDR3 is made up of 13 amino acids. Deletions cut 1 base from V and 13 bases from J, with 16 bases between. Germline V gene sequence: CDR1 SEHNR, CDR2 FQNEAQ (reference sequence).